Below, 19 T cell receptor beta chains from the same sample are listed, as sequenced in a study of cytomegalovirus exposure and HLA in healthy donors. Profiled with immunoSEQ multiplex PCR; TCRdb holds only in-frame clones, not every one. This repertoire shows under 200,000 clones, around 92% found once; its top ten account for more than 3.5%. The source material was PBMCs. The receptors derive from a man aged 18 to 29 in good health and CMV-seropositive.

The chain couples TRBV6-5 to TRBJ2-7; 11 nucleotides align to TRBD1. The CDR3 length is 15 residues. Germline assignment: CDR1 MNHEY and CDR2 SVGAGI. J gave up 4 bases and V 5 bases, and 7 bases lay outside the gene matches. The CDR3: CASSNADRGLYEQYF. In DNA, the CDR3 is TGTGCCAGCAGTAACGCGGACAGGGGGCTGTACGAGCAGTACTTC.

This sequence joins TRBV7-2 and TRBJ2-1; TRBD2 matches 14 bases. The CDR3 loop spans 17 amino acids. From germline, CDR1 is SGHTA and CDR2 FQGNSA. Trimming took 6 bases from V and 5 from J; bases not matched to a gene: 9. The CDR3 region is CASRKPGLAGANNEQFF. For the CDR3, the DNA is TGTGCCAGCAGAAAACCGGGACTAGCGGGAGCAAACAATGAGCAGTTCTTC.

V is TRBV28 and J is TRBJ1-1; D unclear. CDR1 is MDHEN and CDR2 is SYDVKM in the germline V gene. The V end was cut by 2 bases, the J end by 11 bases, with 15 bases between. CDR3 size: 13 residues. The CDR3 nucleotides read TGTGCCAGCAGTTTAGGCCAGGATAATCGGGCTTTCTTT. Its protein is CASSLGQDNRAFF.

V is TRBV7-6 and J is TRBJ2-2; possibly TRBD2 for D (6 bases). The CDR3 consists of 16 residues. Germline assignment: CDR1 SGHVS and CDR2 FNYEAQ. The V end lost 2 bases, the J end lost 0 bases, and 10 bases lay between the germline ends. CDR3 bases: TGTGCCAGCAGCTTAATGGGGGGTGCGAACACCGGGGAGCTGTTTTTT. Translating gives CASSLMGGANTGELFF.

The chain has TRBV7-9 and TRBJ1-4, with a possible D match to TRBD1 (6 bases). The CDR3 consists of 14 residues. Looked up from germline, CDR1 is SEHNR and CDR2 is FQNEAQ (reference sequence). Trimming shortened V by 6 bases and J by 4 bases, and 12 bases separated the two germline ends. The CDR3 spells CASSIRGGNEKLFF. CDR3 coding DNA: TGTGCCAGCAGTATAAGGGGGGGTAATGAAAAACTGTTTTTT. The whole variable domain, remainder taken from reference TRBV7-9 and TRBJ1-4, is DTGVSQNPRHKITKRGQNVTFRCDPISEHNRLYWYRQTLGQGPEFLTYFQNEAQLEKSRLLSDRFSAERPKGSFSTLEIQRTEQGDSAMYLCASSIRGGNEKLFFGSGTQLSVL.

The chain combines TRBV6-6 with TRBJ1-1; 8 nucleotides line up with TRBD1. After removal of 5 bases from V and 4 bases from J, the junction contained 12 bases not matched to a gene. The CDR3 spans 16 residues. Germline V gene lookup returns CDR1 MNHNY and CDR2 SVGAGI (reference sequence). The CDR3 sequence is CASSPTGQVISTEAFF. Written as DNA, the CDR3 is TGTGCCAGCAGTCCAACGGGACAGGTAATCTCCACTGAAGCTTTCTTT.

V and J are TRBV7-3 and TRBJ2-7; 8 bases are a match to TRBD1. The CDR3 consists of 15 residues. J gave up 2 bases and V 6 bases, and 9 bases lay outside the gene matches. Germline V gene sequence: CDR1 SGHTA, CDR2 FQGTGA. CDR3 amino acids: CASSQTGGSAYEQYF. Here the CDR3 DNA reads TGTGCCAGCAGTCAAACAGGGGGTTCCGCCTACGAGCAGTACTTC.

This clone occurred once. The chain couples TRBV29-1 to TRBJ2-7; 9 nucleotides match TRBD1. Germline CDR1 reads SQVTM; CDR2 reads ANQGSEA. After removal of 4 bases from V and 5 bases from J, the junction contained 9 bases not matched to a gene. This CDR3 spans 14 amino acids. The CDR3 nucleotides are TGCAGCGTTGGTTGGGGGACAGGGAGGGACGAGCAGTACTTC. It translates to CSVGWGTGRDEQYF.

The genes are TRBV5-1 and TRBJ1-3; TRBD1 agrees at 10 bases. Germline CDR1 SGHRS, CDR2 YFSETQ. The J segment lost 0 bases and the V segment lost 4 bases, leaving 4 bases of the junction unmatched. The CDR3 extends over 16 amino acids. The CDR3 nucleotides read TGCGCCAGCAGCGGGGACAGGGGCCTCTCTGGAAACACCATATATTTT. Its protein is CASSGDRGLSGNTIYF.

The chain has TRBV2 and TRBJ1-1; 7 nucleotides agree with TRBD1. Germline CDR1 is SNHLY and CDR2 is FYNNEI. The CDR3 consists of 15 residues. The trim removed 8 bases at V and 6 bases at J, leaving 15 bases unmatched. CDR3 residues: CASQSYDRVGPEAFF. Here the CDR3 DNA reads TGTGCCAGCCAGTCCTACGACAGGGTGGGCCCTGAAGCTTTCTTT.

The DNA for the CDR3 is TGTGCCAGCAAGGCCGTCGGACTAGCGGGAGGAGGGAACACCGGGGAGCTGTTTTTT. It codes for CASKAVGLAGGGNTGELFF. V usage is TRBV7-8 and J usage is TRBJ2-2, with 14 bases identical to TRBD2. This CDR3 region has 19 residues. After removal of 7 bases from V and 1 base from J, the junction contained 11 bases not matched to a gene. CDR1 and CDR2 from the germline V gene are SGHVS and FQNEAQ.

This clone was observed a handful of times. The V gene is TRBV2, the J gene TRBJ2-3, with D possibly TRBD2 on 6 matching bases. CDR3 length: 15 amino acids. Germline CDR1 and CDR2: SNHLY and FYNNEI. V was cut by 6 bases and J by 11 bases, with 24 bases left in between. The CDR3 DNA sequence: TGTGCCAGCAGAGTAAAGAAGGAGTGGCTAGCGAAGCAGTATTTT. It is translated as CASRVKKEWLAKQYF. Variable domain in full (rest from reference TRBV2 and TRBJ2-3): EPEVTQTPSHQVTQMGQEVILRCVPISNHLYFYWYRQILGQKVEFLVSFYNNEISEKSEIFDDQFSVERPDGSNFTLKIRSTKLEDSAMYFCASRVKKEWLAKQYFGPGTRLTVL.

This sequence joins TRBV7-9 and TRBJ1-2; no definite D call. This CDR3 has 12 amino acids. V lost 6 bases to trimming and J lost 4 bases, with 9 bases between them. Germline CDR1 and CDR2: SEHNR and FQNEAQ (reference sequence). CDR3: CASSLASYGYTF. CDR3 nucleotide sequence: TGTGCCAGCAGTCTTGCTAGCTATGGCTACACCTTC.

This rearrangement joins TRBV5-1 to TRBJ2-3; 7 bases agree with TRBD2. CDR3 size: 16 residues. Germline V CDR1 and CDR2: SGHRS, YFSETQ. Trimming removed 1 base from V and 5 bases from J; junction bases left unmatched: 10. The CDR3 reads CASSLLAGDGEDTQYF. DNA for the CDR3: TGCGCCAGCAGCTTGCTGGCGGGGGATGGGGAAGATACGCAGTATTTT.

The CDR3 loop is CASRPPGLNTGELFF. CDR3 DNA sequence: TGTGCCAGCAGACCACCGGGACTAAACACCGGGGAGCTGTTTTTT. This sequence joins TRBV6-5 and TRBJ2-2; 7 bases line up with TRBD2. The CDR3 is made up of 15 amino acids. Trimming cost V 6 bases and J 2 bases; bases outside gene matches: 6. CDR1 and CDR2 from the germline V gene are MNHEY and SVGAGI.

The chain links TRBV4-2 to TRBJ2-1; tentative D call: TRBD2 (5 bases). The CDR3 contains 15 residues. Germline V gene lookup returns CDR1 LGHNA and CDR2 YNFKEQ. Trimming shortened V by 4 bases and J by 2 bases, and 12 bases separated the two germline ends. The CDR3 spells CASSPRGYTYNEQFF. The CDR3, as DNA: TGTGCCAGCAGCCCACGCGGGTACACCTACAATGAGCAGTTCTTC.

The V gene is TRBV9, the J gene TRBJ1-4, with D perhaps TRBD1 (6 bases). CDR1 SGDLS and CDR2 YYNGEE come from the germline V gene. The germline V and J ends were trimmed by 4 bases and 8 bases, with 15 bases remaining between them. The CDR3 consists of 14 residues. The CDR3 sequence: CASSPPGGPEKLFF. The CDR3 DNA is TGTGCCAGCAGCCCCCCCGGGGGGCCCGAAAAACTGTTTTTT.

The chain combines TRBV10-1 with TRBJ2-3, with 7 bases aligning to TRBD2. The CDR3 covers 15 residues. V lost 6 bases, J lost 6 bases, and 12 bases stayed unmatched. Germline CDR1 is WNHNN and CDR2 is SYGVQD (reference sequence). In DNA form, the CDR3 reads TGCGCCAGCAGCAGCGGGACCAACACGGGGGATACGCAGTATTTT. Translation: CASSSGTNTGDTQYF.

The rearrangement uses TRBV19 and TRBJ2-1, with 10 bases lining up with TRBD2. Germline CDR1 and CDR2: LNHDA and SQIVND (reference sequence). The CDR3 covers 17 residues. V lost 5 bases, J lost 3 bases, and 10 bases stayed unmatched. CDR3 nucleotides: TGTGCCAGTAGTTTCGCACCCATAGCGGGAGGCTACAATGAGCAGTTCTTC. It is translated as CASSFAPIAGGYNEQFF.